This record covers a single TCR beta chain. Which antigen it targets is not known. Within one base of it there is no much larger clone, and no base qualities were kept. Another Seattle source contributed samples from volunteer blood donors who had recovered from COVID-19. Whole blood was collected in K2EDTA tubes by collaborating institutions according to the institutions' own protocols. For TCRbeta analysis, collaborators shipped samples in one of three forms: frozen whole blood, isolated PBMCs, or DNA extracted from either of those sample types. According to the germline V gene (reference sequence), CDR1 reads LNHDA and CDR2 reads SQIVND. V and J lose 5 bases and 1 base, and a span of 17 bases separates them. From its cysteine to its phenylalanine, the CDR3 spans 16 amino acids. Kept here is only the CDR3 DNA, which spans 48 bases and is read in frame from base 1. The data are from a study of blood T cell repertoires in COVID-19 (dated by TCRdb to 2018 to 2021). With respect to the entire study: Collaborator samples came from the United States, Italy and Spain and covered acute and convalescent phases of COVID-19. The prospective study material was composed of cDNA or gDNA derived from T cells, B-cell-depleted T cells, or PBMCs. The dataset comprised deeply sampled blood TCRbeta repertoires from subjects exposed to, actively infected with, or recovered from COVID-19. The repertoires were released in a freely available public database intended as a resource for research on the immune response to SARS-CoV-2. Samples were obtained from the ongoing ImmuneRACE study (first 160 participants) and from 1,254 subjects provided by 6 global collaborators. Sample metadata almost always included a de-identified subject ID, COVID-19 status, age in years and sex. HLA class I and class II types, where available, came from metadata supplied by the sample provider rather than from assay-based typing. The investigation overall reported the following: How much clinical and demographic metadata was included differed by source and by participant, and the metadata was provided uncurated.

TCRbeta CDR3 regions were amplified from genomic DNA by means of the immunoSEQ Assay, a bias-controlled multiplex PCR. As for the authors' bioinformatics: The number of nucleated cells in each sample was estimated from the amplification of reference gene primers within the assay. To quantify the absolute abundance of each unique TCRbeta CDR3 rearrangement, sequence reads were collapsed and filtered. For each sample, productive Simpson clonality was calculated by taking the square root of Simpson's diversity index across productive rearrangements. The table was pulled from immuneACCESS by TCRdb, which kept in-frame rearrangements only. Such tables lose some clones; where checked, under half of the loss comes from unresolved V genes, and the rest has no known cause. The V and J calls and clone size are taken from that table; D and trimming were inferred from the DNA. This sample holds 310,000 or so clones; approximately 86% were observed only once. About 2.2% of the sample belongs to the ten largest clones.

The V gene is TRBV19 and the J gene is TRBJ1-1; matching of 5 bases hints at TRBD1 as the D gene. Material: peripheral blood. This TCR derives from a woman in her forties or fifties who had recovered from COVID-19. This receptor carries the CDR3 CASSAYLGLGNTEAFF. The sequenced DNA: TGTGCCAGTAGTGCCTATTTGGGGCTGGGGAACACTGAAGCTTTCTTT.